Below are 7 T cell receptor beta chains sequenced from a single sample in a study of CD8+ T cells in alopecia areata. After isolation, RNA underwent reverse transcription to generate cDNA as the sequencing template. Method: immunoSEQ multiplex PCR; TCRdb's copy keeps in-frame clones and lacks some. This sample has approximately 120,000 clones; around 45% occur once, and the top ten carry 10%. The sequenced sample consisted of NKG2D-low CD8+ T cells sorted from blood. The receptors were sampled from a human donor with alopecia areata.

This clone has a single count. The J gene is TRBJ1-2, the V gene TRBV30; a possible D gene is TRBD1 (5 bases). Germline CDR1 is GTSNPN and CDR2 is SVGIG (reference sequence). The V end was cut by 1 base, the J end by 5 bases, with 5 bases between. The CDR3 is 11 residues long. CDR3 sequence: CAWSEGYGYTF. The CDR3 coding sequence is TGTGCCTGGAGTGAGGGGTATGGCTACACCTTC.

This chain uses TRBV27 with TRBJ2-5, with D possibly being TRBD1 (5 bases). V lost 7 bases and J 1 base, leaving 7 bases between the germline ends. The CDR3 contains 12 residues. Per the germline V gene, CDR1 is MNHEY and CDR2 is SMNVEV (reference sequence). As DNA, the CDR3 is TGTGCCAGCAAGGGGATCCAAGAGACCCAGTACTTC. Translation gives CASKGIQETQYF.

This clone has only a few counts. The V and J genes are TRBV2 and TRBJ2-7; D is possibly TRBD1 or TRBD2 (6 bases each). The CDR3 spans 13 residues. Germline CDR1 is SNHLY and CDR2 is FYNNEI. The germline V and J ends were trimmed by 10 bases and 5 bases, with 18 bases remaining between them. As DNA, the CDR3 is TGTGCCACCCGGAAAAAGGGGGAGGACGAGCAGTACTTC. Its protein product is CATRKKGEDEQYF.

This clone was detected a few times. This chain uses TRBV2 with TRBJ2-3; either TRBD1 or TRBD2 may fit D (5 bases each). The ends were cut back, 10 bases at V and 0 bases at J, with 20 bases in the middle. The CDR3 is 16 amino acids. Per germline, CDR1 SNHLY and CDR2 FYNNEI. The CDR3 loop reads CAIRQTGTPSTDTQYF. In DNA, the CDR3 is TGTGCCATCCGTCAAACCGGGACGCCGAGCACAGATACGCAGTATTTT.

This clone has a handful of counts. The rearrangement links TRBV4-3 to TRBJ2-7, with 7 bases matching TRBD2. Germline loops: CDR1 LGHNA, CDR2 YSLEER. After removal of 3 bases from V and 2 bases from J, the junction contained 7 bases not matched to a gene. The length of the CDR3 is 15 residues. CDR3 sequence: CASSQQGGGTYEQYF. The DNA for the CDR3 is TGCGCCAGCAGCCAGCAGGGCGGGGGAACCTACGAGCAGTACTTC.

The V gene is TRBV4-3, the J gene TRBJ2-5, with 10 bases lining up with TRBD2. The V and J ends lost 0 bases and 5 bases, in that order; junction bases with no gene match: 6. Per germline, CDR1 LGHNA and CDR2 YSLEER. The CDR3 totals 16 residues. CDR3 loop: CASSQDVAGGAETQYF. The CDR3 DNA reads as TGCGCCAGCAGCCAAGACGTAGCGGGGGGCGCGGAGACCCAGTACTTC.

The chain has TRBV5-6 and TRBJ2-1; D perhaps matches TRBD1 (5 bases). The V and J ends lost 0 bases and 5 bases respectively, with 15 bases between them. Looked up from germline, CDR1 is SGHDT and CDR2 is YYEEEE. This CDR3 is 16 amino acids long. The CDR3 sequence: CASSLEYLPQDNEQFF. The CDR3 DNA reads as TGTGCCAGCAGCTTGGAATATCTCCCACAGGACAATGAGCAGTTCTTC.